These 10 T cell receptor beta chains came from one sample sequenced in a study of spatial heterogeneity in lung cancer. TCRdb itself ran the 5' RACE reads through MiXCR, one entry per CDR3 protein. Here the sample spans about 85,000 distinct CDR3 sequences, approximately 20% being singletons. The time point is: sample taken at primary tumor resection. Unsorted samples of tumor, nontumor lung or frozen PBMC had their whole RNA sequenced. The input for sequencing was PBMCs, taken at surgery. The receptors were gathered from a male donor with early-stage non-small cell lung cancer.

This chain joins TRBV20-1 and TRBJ1-5; a possible D gene is TRBD1 (6 bases). The germline V gene encodes CDR1 DFQATT and CDR2 SNEGSKA (reference sequence). The ends were cut back, 0 bases at V and 3 bases at J, with 18 bases in the middle. There are 17 residues in the CDR3. The CDR3 sequence: CSARDEQGIGSNQPQHF. As DNA, the CDR3 is TGCAGTGCTAGAGACGAGCAGGGGATCGGGTCCAATCAGCCCCAGCATTTT.

The chain carries TRBV7-9 and TRBJ2-3; 9 nucleotides line up with TRBD1. J gave up 2 bases and V 5 bases, and 2 bases lay outside the gene matches. The CDR3 sequence is 14 residues long. Germline V CDR1 and CDR2: SEHNR, FQNEAQ (reference sequence). The CDR3: CASSGTGHTDTQYF. In DNA, the CDR3 is TGTGCCAGCAGCGGGACAGGGCACACAGATACGCAGTATTTT. The full variable domain, rest sourced from reference TRBV7-9 and TRBJ2-3, is DTGVSQNPRHKITKRGQNVTFRCDPISEHNRLYWYRQTLGQGPEFLTYFQNEAQLEKSRLLSDRFSAERPKGSFSTLEIQRTEQGDSAMYLCASSGTGHTDTQYFGPGTRLTVL.

This clonotype has just a few counts. The chain couples TRBV11-1 to TRBJ2-1, with D uncertain. The length of the CDR3 is 13 residues. Per germline, CDR1 SGHAT and CDR2 FQDESV (reference sequence). Deletions cut 2 bases from V and 10 bases from J, with 12 bases between. Here the CDR3 reads CASSLSYVSEQFF. The CDR3 coding sequence is TGTGCCAGCAGCTTAAGTTACGTGTCCGAGCAGTTCTTC.

J is TRBJ2-7 and V is TRBV28; D is possibly TRBD1 or TRBD2 (6 bases each). The CDR3 spans 16 residues. CDR1 and CDR2 from the germline V gene are MDHEN and SYDVKM. With 6 bases removed from V and 2 bases from J, the gap between germline ends came to 20 bases. The CDR3 sequence is CASSPAGHEVPYEQYF. Here the CDR3 DNA reads TGTGCCAGCAGCCCTGCGGGACATGAGGTTCCCTACGAGCAGTACTTC.

The V and J genes are TRBV6-2 or TRBV6-3 and TRBJ2-5; 8 bases agree with TRBD2. Germline V CDR1 and CDR2: MNHEY, SVGEGT. This CDR3 is built from 15 residues. J lost 4 bases, V lost 6 bases, and 10 bases had no gene match. The CDR3, as DNA: TGTGCCAGCAGCATTGCGGGGGGCACCCTAGAGACCCAGTACTTC. This gives the protein CASSIAGGTLETQYF.

This clonotype was detected ten times or more. This chain connects TRBV19 to TRBJ2-5; 7 positions agree with TRBD2. V trimming: 3 bases; J trimming: 1 base; junction bases outside the gene matches: 5. This CDR3 is 15 amino acids long. Germline lookup yields CDR1 LNHDA and CDR2 SQIVND (reference sequence). In DNA, the CDR3 is TGTGCCAGTAGTATCAGCTCTAGCGGCCAAGAGACCCAGTACTTC. Residues: CASSISSSGQETQYF.

This chain uses TRBV20-1 with TRBJ1-6; D ambiguous. Trimming removed 5 bases from V and 6 bases from J, with 11 bases in between. The germline V gene has CDR1 DFQATT and CDR2 SNEGSKA (reference sequence). This CDR3 comprises 13 residues. CDR3 in amino acids: CSAPSKANSPLHF. The CDR3 DNA follows: TGCAGTGCTCCCAGTAAAGCTAATTCACCCCTCCACTTT.

Only a few counts were recorded for this clonotype. V usage is TRBV5-6 and J usage is TRBJ1-6; 7 bases match TRBD1. The CDR3 has 18 residues. The trim removed 3 bases at V and 0 bases at J, leaving 9 bases unmatched. CDR1 is SGHDT, CDR2 YYEEEE, per germline. The CDR3 spells CASSYDRAKSSYNSPLHF. The CDR3 coding sequence is TGTGCCAGCAGCTACGACAGGGCCAAGAGCTCCTATAATTCACCCCTCCACTTT.

This clonotype was counted a few times. The chain is built from TRBV11-2 and TRBJ2-4, with 8 bases lining up with TRBD2. V lost 0 bases and J lost 16; bases outside the gene matches: 11. From germline, CDR1 is SGHAT and CDR2 FQNNGV. This CDR3 is 14 amino acids long. CDR3 DNA: TGTGCCAGCAGCTTAGATCATAGCGGGGCTTCTCCCTACTTC. Residues: CASSLDHSGASPYF. Together with reference TRBV11-2 and TRBJ2-4, the CDR3 gives the full variable domain: EAGVAQSPRYKIIEKRQSVAFWCNPISGHATLYWYQQILGQGPKLLIQFQNNGVVDDSQLPKDRFSAERLKGVDSTLKIQPAKLEDSAVYLCASSLDHSGASPYFGAGTRLSVL.

This chain joins TRBV25-1 and TRBJ1-2; 7 bases match TRBD1. The CDR3 runs to 14 residues. Looked up from germline, CDR1 is MGHDK and CDR2 is SYGVNS. V was clipped by 3 bases and J by 1 base; unmatched bases: 2. The chain's CDR3 is CASSETGNNYGYTF. The CDR3 nucleotides are TGTGCCAGCAGTGAGACAGGGAATAACTATGGCTACACCTTC.